This T cell receptor (beta chain) was identified in a study of blood T cell repertoires in COVID-19. About the study: The samples span acute and convalescent COVID-19 from the United States, Italy and Spain. PBMCs, B-cell-depleted T cells, or T cells were the source of the cDNA or gDNA that made up the material.

Looked up from germline, CDR1 is SGHNT and CDR2 is YENEEA. Trimming at V came to 2 bases and at J to 8 bases, leaving 9 bases not matched to a gene. The CDR3 is 15 amino acids. Authors' data handling: Nucleated cell number was recorded as an estimate derived from reference gene primer amplification. Libraries were prepared by immunoSEQ multiplex PCR; TCRdb keeps only in-frame clonotypes and omits some of them. The DNA was the basis for D and trimming; V, J and clone size are from that table. This table has under 80,000 clones, around four fifths appearing once. The sequencing sample was made of peripheral blood. The chain combines TRBV11-3 with TRBJ2-1; 7 bases agree with TRBD1. The receptor was isolated from a human donor in a cohort sampled during active COVID-19. CDR3: CASSLRDSSSDEQFF. In DNA, the CDR3 is TGTGCCAGCAGCTTACGGGACAGTTCTTCTGATGAGCAGTTCTTC.